These 25 T cell receptor beta chains were all obtained from the same sample, sequenced in a study of blood T cell repertoires in COVID-19. Measured with immunoSEQ multiplex PCR; TCRdb has only the in-frame clones, and not every one. Of roughly 330,000 clones listed, around 87% were seen once; the top ten hold approximately 5%. The sequenced sample was PBMCs or T cells enriched from blood (not recorded which). The source is a woman aged 25 to 39 who had recovered from COVID-19.

The chain joins TRBV28 to TRBJ2-7; possibly TRBD2 for D (7 bases). The V end lost 1 base, the J end lost 2 bases, and 18 bases lay between the germline ends. The CDR3 consists of 17 residues. Germline loops: CDR1 MDHEN, CDR2 SYDVKM. The CDR3 spells CASSLLIGGATTYEQYF. CDR3 nucleotides: TGTGCCAGCAGTTTATTAATAGGGGGGGCTACTACCTACGAGCAGTACTTC.

This chain uses TRBV10-3 with TRBJ1-6, with 10 bases that match TRBD1. The CDR3 contains 12 residues. V lost 9 bases to trimming and J lost 7 bases; unmatched junction nucleotides: 0. Germline V gene lookup returns CDR1 ENHRY and CDR2 SYGVKD. The CDR3 protein is CAMGQGNSPLHF. The CDR3 DNA follows: TGTGCCATGGGACAGGGGAATTCACCCCTCCACTTT.

The chain is built from TRBV9 and TRBJ1-2; TRBD1 matches at 8 bases. Per germline, CDR1 SGDLS and CDR2 YYNGEE. V trimming: 4 bases; J trimming: 8 bases; junction bases outside the gene matches: 10. This CDR3 spans 14 amino acids. Here the CDR3 reads CASSPRGQLYGYTF. CDR3 coding DNA: TGTGCCAGCAGCCCCAGGGGGCAATTATACGGCTACACCTTC.

The chain uses TRBV5-1 and TRBJ2-2; 7 bases line up with TRBD1. The trim removed 4 bases at V and 5 bases at J, leaving 5 bases unmatched. In germline, CDR1 is SGHRS, CDR2 YFSETQ. The CDR3 is made up of 14 amino acids. CDR3 sequence (DNA): TGCGCCAGCAGCCTCCGGGACAGTACCGGGGAGCTGTTTTTT. Translation: CASSLRDSTGELFF.

The V gene is TRBV19, the J gene TRBJ1-4; TRBD1 matches at 8 bases. The CDR3 is 16 residues long. The V gene's germline CDR1 is LNHDA and CDR2 SQIVND (reference sequence). Germline trimming cut 5 bases from V and 7 bases from J; bases unmatched to any gene: 12. The CDR3 spells CASSPRSRGQGEKLFF. The CDR3 DNA follows: TGTGCCAGTAGTCCCCGCTCCAGGGGGCAAGGTGAAAAACTGTTTTTT.

The rearrangement uses TRBV20-1 and TRBJ1-5; possible D gene TRBD1, 5 bases. Germline-derived CDR1 and CDR2 are DFQATT and SNEGSKA (reference sequence). Trimming stripped 3 bases from V and 0 bases from J, with 12 bases between. The CDR3 spans 15 residues. CDR3 in amino acids: CSASQGWYSNQPQHF. The CDR3 bases are TGCAGTGCTAGTCAGGGCTGGTATAGCAATCAGCCCCAGCATTTT.

The genes are TRBV15 and TRBJ1-4, with 7 bases fitting TRBD1. With V trimmed by 6 bases and J by 4 bases, 14 bases remained unmatched. CDR3 length equals 17 residues. Germline CDR1 and CDR2: LNHNV and YYDKDF (reference sequence). The CDR3 here is CATRGRQGRAHNEKLFF. The DNA for the CDR3 is TGTGCCACCAGGGGGAGACAGGGCCGCGCCCATAATGAAAAACTGTTTTTT.

The genes are TRBV5-4 and TRBJ2-1, with 11 nucleotides matching TRBD2. V trimming: 0 bases; J trimming: 9 bases; junction bases outside the gene matches: 8. The CDR3 runs to 16 residues. CDR1 is SGHNT, CDR2 YYREEE, per germline (reference sequence). The CDR3 sequence: CASSLVRLAGGREQFF. CDR3 bases: TGTGCCAGCAGCTTGGTTCGGCTAGCGGGGGGCCGTGAGCAGTTCTTC.

The chain carries TRBV29-1 and TRBJ1-2; D might be TRBD1 (6 bases). The length of the CDR3 is 14 residues. V lost 6 bases and J lost 2, with 16 bases in between. CDR1 is SQVTM and CDR2 is ANQGSEA in the germline V gene. For the CDR3, the DNA is TGCAGCGTGGACGGGACACAGGGAAACTATGGCTACACCTTC. Its protein product is CSVDGTQGNYGYTF. The full variable domain, rest sourced from reference TRBV29-1 and TRBJ1-2, is SAVISQKPSRDICQRGTSLTIQCQVDSQVTMMFWYRQQPGQSLTLIATANQGSEATYESGFVIDKFPISRPNLTFSTLTVSNMSPEDSSIYLCSVDGTQGNYGYTFGSGTRLTVV.

The count of this clone is one. The chain recombines TRBV7-9 with TRBJ1-3, with unresolved D. Per the germline V gene, CDR1 is SEHNR and CDR2 is FQNEAQ (reference sequence). This CDR3 is 13 amino acids long. With 4 bases removed from V and 4 bases from J, the gap between germline ends came to 8 bases. This CDR3 reads CASSWEGGNTIYF. As DNA, the CDR3 is TGTGCCAGCAGCTGGGAGGGCGGAAACACCATATATTTT.

The chain couples TRBV6-5 to TRBJ1-2; TRBD1 agrees at 8 bases. This CDR3 region has 13 residues. V gave up 7 bases and J gave up 4 bases; unmatched junction bases: 5. The V gene's germline CDR1 is MNHEY and CDR2 SVGAGI. The DNA for the CDR3 is TGTGCCAGCACCGGACAGGGCACCTATGGCTACACCTTC. Protein product: CASTGQGTYGYTF.

The V and J genes are TRBV29-1 and TRBJ2-1; maybe TRBD1 (5 bases). CDR3 size: 15 residues. Between the trimmed V and J ends, which lost 6 bases and 2 bases, there was a span of 17 bases. CDR1 is SQVTM, CDR2 ANQGSEA, per germline. In nucleotides, the CDR3 is TGCAGCGTCCCAACGGACACTATGGCCTACAATGAGCAGTTCTTC. Translating it yields CSVPTDTMAYNEQFF.

The chain uses TRBV10-3 and TRBJ1-1; D remains unclear. The CDR3 consists of 15 residues. Trimming took 8 bases from V and 0 from J, leaving 16 bases between them. In germline, CDR1 is ENHRY, CDR2 SYGVKD. The CDR3 DNA sequence: TGTGCCATCCAAGAGTCCCGAATTTTGAACACTGAAGCTTTCTTT. Translation: CAIQESRILNTEAFF.

The chain is built from TRBV6-5 and TRBJ2-1; 9 bases map to TRBD2. V gave up 7 bases and J gave up 2 bases; unmatched junction bases: 6. The CDR3 consists of 15 residues. The germline V gene encodes CDR1 MNHEY and CDR2 SVGAGI. CDR3 sequence reads: CASMSASGAYNEQFF. The CDR3 region has the DNA TGTGCCAGCATGTCCGCTAGCGGGGCCTACAATGAGCAGTTCTTC.

The rearrangement links TRBV4-3 to TRBJ2-3; tentative D call: TRBD2 (5 bases). The ends were cut back, 4 bases at V and 6 bases at J, with 20 bases in the middle. The CDR3 is 16 residues long. The germline CDR1 and CDR2 sequences are LGHNA and YSLEER. The CDR3 region is CASSPGSWGLADTQYF. CDR3 DNA sequence: TGCGCCAGCAGCCCCGGGTCCTGGGGTTTAGCGGATACGCAGTATTTT.

This chain uses TRBV28 with TRBJ2-1; D not certain. Trimming stripped 5 bases from V and 3 bases from J, with 11 bases between. The CDR3 consists of 14 residues. The germline CDR1 and CDR2 sequences are MDHEN and SYDVKM. As DNA, the CDR3 is TGTGCCAGCAGTCCTTTATGGAGCTACAATGAGCAGTTCTTC. Its protein product is CASSPLWSYNEQFF.

The chain recombines TRBV18 with TRBJ2-1; 9 bases are shared with TRBD1. Germline values: CDR1 KGHSH, CDR2 LQKENI. The CDR3 is 15 amino acids. The V and J ends lost 3 bases and 8 bases, in that order; junction bases with no gene match: 8. The DNA for the CDR3 is TGTGCCAGCTCACCCGGGACAGGGACAGTATATGAGCAGTTCTTC. This sequence encodes CASSPGTGTVYEQFF.

The chain joins TRBV29-1 to TRBJ2-3; 15 bases fit TRBD2. This CDR3 spans 16 amino acids. Germline V lookup: CDR1 SQVTM, CDR2 ANQGSEA. V lost 3 bases, J lost 2 bases, and 3 bases stayed unmatched. The CDR3 loop reads CSVEGLAGGNTDTQYF. As DNA, the CDR3 is TGCAGCGTTGAGGGACTAGCGGGGGGAAACACAGATACGCAGTATTTT.

V gene TRBV12-3 or TRBV12-4 combines with J gene TRBJ2-1; D is perhaps TRBD1 (7 bases). The V and J ends lost 5 bases and 8 bases respectively, with 13 bases between them. The CDR3 sequence is 13 residues long. The CDR3 reads CASSRGTVDEQFF. The CDR3 nucleotides read TGTGCCAGCAGTCGCGGGACAGTAGATGAGCAGTTCTTC.

This clone has more than one count but fewer than ten. The chain joins TRBV5-5 to TRBJ1-5; 9 positions match TRBD1. The V and J ends lost 1 base and 4 bases, in that order; junction bases with no gene match: 3. Germline assignment: CDR1 SGHKS and CDR2 YYEKEE (reference sequence). The CDR3 spans 15 residues. The CDR3 sequence is CASSLFGQGNQPQHF. Here the CDR3 DNA reads TGTGCCAGCAGCTTGTTCGGACAGGGGAATCAGCCCCAGCATTTT.

The chain recombines TRBV11-2 with TRBJ2-7; 10 nucleotides agree with TRBD1. Trimming at V came to 5 bases and at J to 5 bases, leaving 9 bases not matched to a gene. This CDR3 region has 15 residues. Germline lookup yields CDR1 SGHAT and CDR2 FQNNGV. The CDR3 region is CASSAPGQGSNEQYF. The CDR3, as DNA: TGTGCCAGCAGCGCCCCGGGACAGGGGTCCAACGAGCAGTACTTC.

V usage is TRBV28 and J usage is TRBJ1-5, with D possibly TRBD1 on 6 matching bases. The CDR3 has 14 residues. Germline-derived CDR1 and CDR2 are MDHEN and SYDVKM. Trimming left V 6 bases short and J 7 bases short, with 16 bases between. CDR3 bases: TGTGCCAGCAGCCCGGACAGAGGCGGCCAGCCCCAGCATTTT. Its protein product is CASSPDRGGQPQHF.

J is TRBJ1-4 and V is TRBV29-1; D perhaps matches TRBD1 (5 bases). V was shortened by 1 base and J by 3 bases, with 12 bases between the two germline ends. Germline V lookup: CDR1 SQVTM, CDR2 ANQGSEA. The length of the CDR3 is 15 residues. CDR3 coding DNA: TGCAGCGTTGAAGGTCCAACAGGACCTAATGAAAAACTGTTTTTT. This sequence encodes CSVEGPTGPNEKLFF.

V and J are TRBV5-4 and TRBJ2-7, with D maybe TRBD2 (6 bases). The germline V gene encodes CDR1 SGHNT and CDR2 YYREEE (reference sequence). V was shortened by 0 bases and J by 7 bases, with 17 bases between the two germline ends. This CDR3 is built from 15 residues. This CDR3 reads CASSLGRGKDGEQYF. CDR3 bases: TGTGCCAGCAGCTTGGGTCGGGGGAAGGATGGAGAGCAGTACTTC.

CDR3 DNA sequence: TGTGCCAGCAGCTTCGGGACGCGGGGAAGCAATCAGCCCCAGCATTTT. Protein: CASSFGTRGSNQPQHF. V is TRBV7-2 and J is TRBJ1-5; maybe TRBD1 (5 bases). Germline V gene sequence: CDR1 SGHTA, CDR2 FQGNSA. Trimming pared 3 bases from V and 1 base from J, leaving 13 bases between. CDR3 length: 16 amino acids.